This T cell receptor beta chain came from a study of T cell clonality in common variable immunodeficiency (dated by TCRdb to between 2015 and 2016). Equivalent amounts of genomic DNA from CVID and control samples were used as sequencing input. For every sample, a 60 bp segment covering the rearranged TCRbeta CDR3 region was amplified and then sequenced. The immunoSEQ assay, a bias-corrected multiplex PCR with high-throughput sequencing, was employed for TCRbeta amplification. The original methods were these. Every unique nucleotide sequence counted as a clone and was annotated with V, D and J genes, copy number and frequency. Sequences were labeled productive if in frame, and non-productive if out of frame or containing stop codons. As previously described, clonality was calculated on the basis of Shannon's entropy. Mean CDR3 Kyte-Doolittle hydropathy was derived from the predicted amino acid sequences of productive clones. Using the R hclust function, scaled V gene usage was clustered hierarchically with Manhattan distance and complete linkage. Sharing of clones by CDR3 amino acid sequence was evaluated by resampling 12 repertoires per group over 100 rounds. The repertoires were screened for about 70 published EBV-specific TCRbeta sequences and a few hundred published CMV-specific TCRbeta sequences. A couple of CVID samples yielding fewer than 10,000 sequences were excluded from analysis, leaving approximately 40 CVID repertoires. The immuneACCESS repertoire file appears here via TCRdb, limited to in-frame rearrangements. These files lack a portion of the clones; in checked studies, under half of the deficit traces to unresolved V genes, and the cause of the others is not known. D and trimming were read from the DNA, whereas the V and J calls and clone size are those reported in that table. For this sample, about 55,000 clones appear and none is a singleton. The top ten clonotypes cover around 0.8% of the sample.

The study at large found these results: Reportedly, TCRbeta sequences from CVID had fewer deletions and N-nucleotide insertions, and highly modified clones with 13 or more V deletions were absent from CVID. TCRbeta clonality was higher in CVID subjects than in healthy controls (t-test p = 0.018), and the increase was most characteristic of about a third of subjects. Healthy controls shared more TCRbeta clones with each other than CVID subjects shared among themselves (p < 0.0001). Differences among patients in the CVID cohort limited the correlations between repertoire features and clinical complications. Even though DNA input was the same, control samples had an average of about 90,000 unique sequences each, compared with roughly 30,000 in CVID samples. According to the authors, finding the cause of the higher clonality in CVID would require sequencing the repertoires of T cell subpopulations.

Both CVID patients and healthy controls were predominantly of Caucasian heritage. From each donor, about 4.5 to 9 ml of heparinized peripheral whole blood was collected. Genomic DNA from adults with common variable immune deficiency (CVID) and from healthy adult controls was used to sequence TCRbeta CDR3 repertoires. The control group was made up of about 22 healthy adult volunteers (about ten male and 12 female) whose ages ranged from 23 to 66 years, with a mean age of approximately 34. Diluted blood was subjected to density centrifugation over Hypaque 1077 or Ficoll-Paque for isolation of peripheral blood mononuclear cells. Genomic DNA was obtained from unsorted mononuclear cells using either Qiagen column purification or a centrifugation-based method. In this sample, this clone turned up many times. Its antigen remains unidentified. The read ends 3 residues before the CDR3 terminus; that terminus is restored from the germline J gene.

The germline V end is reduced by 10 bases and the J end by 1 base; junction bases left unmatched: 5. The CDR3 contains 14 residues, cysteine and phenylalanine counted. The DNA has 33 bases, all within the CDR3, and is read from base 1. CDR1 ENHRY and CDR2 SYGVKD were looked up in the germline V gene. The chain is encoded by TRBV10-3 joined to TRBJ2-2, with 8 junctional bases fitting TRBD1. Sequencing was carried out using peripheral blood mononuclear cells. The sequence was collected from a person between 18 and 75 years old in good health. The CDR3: CATTGTGNTGELFF. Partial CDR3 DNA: TGTGCCACCACCGGGACAGGGAACACCGGGGAG.